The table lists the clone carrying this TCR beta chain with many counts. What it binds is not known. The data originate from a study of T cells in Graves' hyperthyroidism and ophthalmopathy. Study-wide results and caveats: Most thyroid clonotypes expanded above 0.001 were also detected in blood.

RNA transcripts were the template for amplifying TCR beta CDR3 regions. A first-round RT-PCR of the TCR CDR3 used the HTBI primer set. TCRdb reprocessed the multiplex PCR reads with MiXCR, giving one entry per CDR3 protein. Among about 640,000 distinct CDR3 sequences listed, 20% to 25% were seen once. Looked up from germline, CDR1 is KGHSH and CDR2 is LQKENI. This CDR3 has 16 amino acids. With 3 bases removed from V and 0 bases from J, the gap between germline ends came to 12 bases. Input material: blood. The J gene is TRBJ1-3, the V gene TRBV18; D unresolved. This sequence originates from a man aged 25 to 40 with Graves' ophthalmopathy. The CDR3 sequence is CASSPFDTNSGNTIYF. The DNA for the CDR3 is TGTGCCAGCTCACCTTTCGACACCAACTCTGGAAACACCATATATTTT.